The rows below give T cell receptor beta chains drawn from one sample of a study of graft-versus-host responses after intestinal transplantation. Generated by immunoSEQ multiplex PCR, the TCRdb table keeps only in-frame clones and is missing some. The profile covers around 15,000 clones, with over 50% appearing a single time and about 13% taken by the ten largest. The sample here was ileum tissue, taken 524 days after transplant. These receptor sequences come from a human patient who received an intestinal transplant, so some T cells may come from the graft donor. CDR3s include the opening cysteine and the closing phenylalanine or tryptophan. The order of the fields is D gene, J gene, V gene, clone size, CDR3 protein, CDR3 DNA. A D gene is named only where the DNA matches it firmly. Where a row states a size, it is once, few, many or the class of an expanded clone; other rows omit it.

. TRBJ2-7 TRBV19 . CASSMSRGLGLEQYF TGTGCCAGTAGTATGAGTCGGGGGTTGGGACTCGAGCAGTACTTC
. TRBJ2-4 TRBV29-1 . CSVVLGAKNIQYF TGCAGCGTTGTGCTCGGAGCCAAAAACATTCAGTACTTC
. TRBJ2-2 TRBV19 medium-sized CASSEGAGELFF TGTGCCAGTAGTGAGGGGGCCGGGGAGCTGTTTTTT
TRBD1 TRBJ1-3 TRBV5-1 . CASSKQGEGNTIYF TGCGCCAGCAGCAAACAGGGGGAAGGAAACACCATATATTTT
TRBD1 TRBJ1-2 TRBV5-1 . CASSSAPRFRGSLWSF TGCGCCAGCAGCTCCGCTCCTCGCTTCAGGGGGTCTTTATGGTCCTTC
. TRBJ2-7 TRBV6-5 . CASSAPGVEQYF TGTGCCAGCAGTGCTCCAGGGGTCGAGCAGTACTTC
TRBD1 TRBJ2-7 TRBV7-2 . CASSLGTGTGEQYF TGTGCCAGCAGCTTAGGGACAGGGACGGGAGAGCAGTACTTC
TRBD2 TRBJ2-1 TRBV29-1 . CSVEGGTSGGGVGNEQFF TGCAGCGTTGAAGGTGGTACTAGCGGAGGGGGGGTAGGCAATGAGCAGTTCTTC
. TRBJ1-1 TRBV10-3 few CAIGGQMNTEAFF TGTGCCATCGGCGGACAGATGAACACTGAAGCTTTCTTT
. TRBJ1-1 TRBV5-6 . CASSFYRENTEAFF TGTGCCAGCAGCTTCTACAGGGAGAACACTGAAGCTTTCTTT
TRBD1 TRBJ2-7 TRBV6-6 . CASRDRSSYEQYF TGTGCCAGCAGGGACAGGAGCTCCTACGAGCAGTACTTC
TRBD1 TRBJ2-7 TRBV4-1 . CASSQDEGWQGVSYEQYF TGCGCCAGCAGCCAAGATGAAGGTTGGCAGGGGGTCTCCTACGAGCAGTACTTC
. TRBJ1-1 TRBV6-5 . CASAQATNTEAFF TGTGCCAGTGCGCAGGCTACGAACACTGAAGCTTTCTTT
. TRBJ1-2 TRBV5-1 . CASSPEATYGYTF TGCGCCAGCAGCCCAGAGGCCACCTATGGCTACACCTTC
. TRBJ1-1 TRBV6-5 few CASSYGAGITEAFF TGTGCCAGCAGTTACGGGGCAGGGATAACTGAAGCTTTCTTT
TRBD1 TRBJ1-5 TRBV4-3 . CASSQRRQGKSNQPQHF TGCGCCAGCAGCCAACGAAGACAGGGGAAAAGCAATCAGCCCCAGCATTTT
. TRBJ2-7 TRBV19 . CASSIGRGAEQYF TGTGCCAGTAGTATCGGTCGCGGGGCCGAGCAGTACTTC
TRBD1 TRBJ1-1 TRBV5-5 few CASRGQFVMNTEAFF TGTGCCAGCAGGGGACAGTTCGTCATGAACACTGAAGCTTTCTTT
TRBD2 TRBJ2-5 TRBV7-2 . CASRPGGGETQYF TGTGCCAGCAGGCCGGGAGGGGGAGAGACCCAGTACTTC
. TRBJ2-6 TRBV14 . CASSHFGRGLSGANVLTF TGTGCCAGCAGCCATTTCGGTAGAGGCCTCTCTGGGGCCAACGTCCTGACTTTC
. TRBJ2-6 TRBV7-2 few CASSLRTDSGANVLTF TGTGCCAGCAGCTTAAGGACAGACTCTGGGGCCAACGTCCTGACTTTC
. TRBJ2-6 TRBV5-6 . CASSLPGSGANVLTF TGTGCCAGCAGCTTGCCGGGCTCTGGGGCCAACGTCCTGACTTTC
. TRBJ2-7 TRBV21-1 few CASSKHSYEQYF TGTGCCAGCAGCAAACACTCCTACGAGCAGTACTTC
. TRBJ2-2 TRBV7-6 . CASSIVQGLNTGELFF TGTGCCAGCAGCATCGTACAGGGCCTGAACACCGGGGAGCTGTTTTTT
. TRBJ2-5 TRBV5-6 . CASSLAGDLLYQETQYF TGTGCCAGCAGCTTGGCAGGGGACCTTCTGTACCAAGAGACCCAGTACTTC
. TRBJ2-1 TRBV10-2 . CASRGLRSSSYNEQFF TGCGCCAGCAGGGGACTTCGATCTAGCTCCTACAATGAGCAGTTCTTC
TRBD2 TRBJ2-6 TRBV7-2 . CASSQRLAGGPGANVLTF TGTGCCAGCAGCCAGAGACTAGCGGGGGGGCCCGGGGCCAACGTCCTGACTTTC
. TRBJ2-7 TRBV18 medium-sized CASSQDRQYEQYF TGTGCCAGCTCACAGGACAGACAATACGAGCAGTACTTC
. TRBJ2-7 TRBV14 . CASSQQSGITYEQYF TGTGCCAGCAGCCAACAATCCGGGATCACCTACGAGCAGTACTTC
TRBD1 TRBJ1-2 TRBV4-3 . CASSPGDRGRWGYTF TGCGCCAGCAGCCCCGGGGACAGGGGGCGATGGGGCTACACCTTC
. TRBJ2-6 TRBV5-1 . CASSPGASGANVLTF TGCGCCAGCAGCCCTGGGGCCTCTGGGGCCAACGTCCTGACTTTC
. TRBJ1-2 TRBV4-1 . CASSQERGSFYTF TGCGCCAGCAGCCAAGAACGAGGATCCTTCTACACCTTC
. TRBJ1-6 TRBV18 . CASSETGPPLHF TGTGCCAGCTCAGAAACAGGTCCACCCCTCCACTTT
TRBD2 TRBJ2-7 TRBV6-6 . CASSYSSGLAAYEQYF TGTGCCAGCAGTTACTCATCGGGACTAGCTGCCTACGAGCAGTACTTC
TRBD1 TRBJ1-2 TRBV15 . CATSFRGDRGLGYTF TGTGCCACCAGCTTTCGTGGGGACAGGGGGCTAGGCTACACCTTC
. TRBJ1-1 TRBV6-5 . CASSFHRQNTEAFF TGTGCCAGCAGTTTCCACCGACAGAACACTGAAGCTTTCTTT
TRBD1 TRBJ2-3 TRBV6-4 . CASSELGQSSTDTQYF TGTGCCAGCAGTGAGCTGGGACAGTCTAGCACAGATACGCAGTATTTT
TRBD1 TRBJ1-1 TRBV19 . CASSRQGLEAFF TGTGCCAGTAGTCGACAGGGTCTTGAAGCTTTCTTT
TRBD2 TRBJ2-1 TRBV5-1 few CASSFGGGEYNEQFF TGCGCCAGCAGCTTCGGCGGGGGGGAATACAATGAGCAGTTCTTC
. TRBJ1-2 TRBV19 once CASSIQTPKNYGYTF TGTGCCAGTAGTATTCAGACACCTAAAAACTATGGCTACACCTTC
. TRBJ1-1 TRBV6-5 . CASSSQMNTEAFF TGTGCCAGCAGTTCGCAGATGAACACTGAAGCTTTCTTT